Given below is one TCR beta chain in context. The data belong to a study of blood T cell repertoires in COVID-19. Between the trimmed V and J ends, which lost 3 bases and 5 bases, there was a span of 12 bases. The germline gives CDR1 SGHRS, CDR2 YFSETQ. This CDR3 has 15 amino acids. As originally analysed: Reference gene primers were amplified, and this amplification served to estimate nucleated cell counts. The data were produced by immunoSEQ multiplex PCR, yet TCRdb's version contains in-frame clones alone and is incomplete. V and J calls and clone size are as listed in that table; D and trimming were resolved from the DNA. The sample has under 75,000 clones; 80% to 90% are singletons.

The chain is built from TRBV5-1 and TRBJ1-6; weak D call: TRBD1 (5 bases). Material: peripheral blood. This clonotype originated in a human donor in a cohort sampled during active COVID-19. The CDR3 protein is CASSSQGGDNSPLHF. The CDR3 DNA follows: TGCGCCAGCAGCTCCCAGGGAGGGGATAATTCACCCCTCCACTTT. Complete variable domain (other parts from reference TRBV5-1 and TRBJ1-6): KAGVTQTPRYLIKTRGQQVTLSCSPISGHRSVSWYQQTPGQGLQFLFEYFSETQRNKGNFPGRFSGRQFSNSRSEMNVSTLELGDSALYLCASSSQGGDNSPLHFGNGTRLTVT.